The 6 T cell receptor beta chains presented below share a single source sample, sequenced in a study of blood T cell repertoires in COVID-19. Profiling relied on immunoSEQ multiplex PCR, and the TCRdb table lists in-frame clones only, not all of them. The data contain approximately 49,000 clones, under 90% of them singletons. The sample was peripheral blood. All receptors come from a woman of 80 years or more with COVID-19, enrolled during active disease.

The V call is TRBV30, the J call TRBJ2-4; 8 nucleotides align to TRBD2. Germline assignment: CDR1 GTSNPN and CDR2 SVGIG (reference sequence). There are 14 residues in the CDR3. J gave up 3 bases and V 3 bases, and 4 bases lay outside the gene matches. The CDR3 DNA sequence: TGTGCCTGGAGAACCAGCGGGAGCAAAAACATTCAGTACTTC. Protein sequence: CAWRTSGSKNIQYF. Combining the CDR3 with reference TRBV30 and TRBJ2-4 gives the whole variable domain SQTIHQWPATLVQPVGSPLSLECTVEGTSNPNLYWYRQAAGRGLQLLFYSVGIGQISSEVPQNLSASRPQDRQFILSSKKLLLSDSGFYLCAWRTSGSKNIQYFGAGTRLSVL.

This chain joins TRBV2 and TRBJ2-1; 8 positions match TRBD1. Germline CDR1 and CDR2: SNHLY and FYNNEI. The CDR3 is 14 residues long. The junction had 7 bases not matched to a gene; V was cut back by 4 bases and J by 8 bases. The CDR3 DNA follows: TGTGCCAGCAGTGCCGACAGGGGTGACTATGAGCAGTTCTTC. Encoded protein: CASSADRGDYEQFF.

The V and J genes are TRBV18 and TRBJ2-1, with D possibly TRBD2 on 5 matching bases. Germline lookup yields CDR1 KGHSH and CDR2 LQKENI. The CDR3 has 13 residues. V lost 6 bases to trimming and J lost 8 bases, with 14 bases between them. The CDR3 DNA sequence: TGTGCCAGCTCCCCCCCGGGATGGGATGAGCAGTTCTTC. As protein: CASSPPGWDEQFF. Drawing the rest from reference TRBV18 and TRBJ2-1, the complete variable domain is NAGVMQNPRHLVRRRGQEARLRCSPMKGHSHVYWYRQLPEEGLKFMVYLQKENIIDESGMPKERFSAEFPKEGPSILRIQQVVRGDSAAYFCASSPPGWDEQFFGPGTRLTVL.

This clone was observed a single time. The CDR3 bases are TGCAGTTCCCAGGGGAACACTGAAGCTTTCTTT. This sequence encodes CSSQGNTEAFF. The rearrangement links TRBV20-1 to TRBJ1-1; D may be TRBD1 (5 bases). Trimming removed 8 bases at V and 1 base at J, with 8 bases between. The length of the CDR3 is 11 residues. CDR1 and CDR2 from the germline V gene are DFQATT and SNEGSKA (reference sequence).

The rearrangement uses TRBV2 and TRBJ2-3; D may be TRBD2 (6 bases). V lost 3 bases to trimming and J lost 5 bases, with 12 bases between them. CDR1 and CDR2 from the germline V gene are SNHLY and FYNNEI. The CDR3 sequence is 14 residues long. CDR3 amino acids: CASSEGGIVDTQYF. CDR3 sequence (DNA): TGTGCCAGCAGTGAGGGCGGGATAGTAGATACGCAGTATTTT.

The chain couples TRBV10-2 to TRBJ2-4; 7 bases agree with TRBD2. The CDR3 runs to 18 residues. The V gene's germline CDR1 is WSHSY and CDR2 SAAADI. With 0 bases clipped from V and 8 bases from J, the junction kept 16 bases outside the gene matches. DNA for the CDR3: TGCGCCAGCAGTGAGTCGATGATTGGGGCGGGAGTATCAGACATTCAGTACTTC. This encodes CASSESMIGAGVSDIQYF.